This T cell receptor beta chain was obtained from a study of metastatic and nonmetastatic thyroid tumors. Study overall: Comparative analysis of repertoires was undertaken across blood and tumor or nodule tissue obtained from malignant and benign thyroid patients.

How the authors handled the data: The study built a papillary thyroid cancer distant-metastasis classifier from CDR3 differences across clinicopathological groups. TCRdb reprocessed the PCR reads using MiXCR. For this entry, the V and J calls and clone size follow TCRdb and not the study's own pipeline. The data contain fewer than 35,000 clones, roughly 29% of them singletons. Germline V gives CDR1 PRHDT, CDR2 FYEKMQ (reference sequence). This CDR3 has 14 residues. Trimming removed 0 bases from V and 2 bases from J, with 6 bases in between. Until they underwent thyroid surgery, no patient had received any treatment. Whole-study findings and limits: As reported, TCR beta diversity in blood and tumor was significantly higher in malignant thyroid tumors than in benign nodules.

A word on this clone: Its antigen is not identified.

This sequence joins TRBV13 and TRBJ2-3; D ambiguous. The source of this sequence is a female donor with papillary thyroid cancer or a benign thyroid nodule (not recorded which). Some clones in this sample may be carry-over from other donors' samples. Sequenced input: blood. The DNA for the CDR3 is TGTGCCAGCAGCTTAGGACAGCCCACAGATACGCAGTATTTT. Protein: CASSLGQPTDTQYF.